The clone carrying this T cell receptor (beta chain) was recorded a few times. This CDR3 is 15 amino acids long. V was cut by 5 bases and J by 4 bases, with 17 bases left in between. Germline V CDR1 and CDR2: SGHTA, FQGNSA. In the original processing: Amplification of reference gene primers provided the estimated nucleated cell counts. The assay was immunoSEQ multiplex PCR, and TCRdb's table has in-frame clones only and misses some. V and J calls and clone size follow that table, whereas D and trimming were derived from the DNA. There are roughly 71,000 clones in the sample; about 82% occur only once, and 23% lies in the top ten. These data are taken from a study of blood T cell repertoires in COVID-19. Study summary: Spain, Italy and the United States supplied samples that represented acute and convalescent COVID-19. PBMCs, B-cell-depleted T cells, or T cells provided the cDNA or gDNA that made up the material.

The rearrangement links TRBV7-2 to TRBJ1-1; TRBD1 might be the D (5 bases). The receptor was isolated from a man aged 45 to 65 with acute or convalescent COVID-19. Sequenced sample: peripheral blood. In DNA form, the CDR3 reads TGTGCCAGCAGCCTATTACAGGCGACGAGCACTGAAGCTTTCTTT. It translates to CASSLLQATSTEAFF. Using reference TRBV7-2 and TRBJ1-1 for the parts outside the CDR3, the full variable domain is GAGVSQSPSNKVTEKGKDVELRCDPISGHTALYWYRQSLGQGLEFLIYFQGNSAPDKSGLPSDRFSAERTGGSVSTLTIQRTQQEDSAVYLCASSLLQATSTEAFFGQGTRLTVV.